Listed below are T cell receptor beta chains from one sample, sequenced in a study of shared clonotypes between healthy human individuals. Generated by immunoSEQ multiplex PCR, the TCRdb table keeps only in-frame clones and is missing some. The data hold around 1.6 million clones, with 95% to 99% observed a single time. Input material: naive CD4+ T cells sorted from blood. The source of these receptors is a man younger than 40 in good health. The CDR3 runs from the conserved cysteine through the conserved F or W. D genes are given only for firm matches. Rows may omit the clone size; those that give it use once, few, many or a size class.

TRBJ2-2 | TRBV29-1 | - | TRBD1 | 15 | TGCAGCGTTTCGGGGGGACAGGGGAACACCGGGGAGCTGTTTTTT | CSVSGGQGNTGELFF
TRBJ2-3 | TRBV7-9 | - | - | 13 | TGTGCCAGCAGCTTAAGTCCTGGGGATACGCAGTATTTT | CASSLSPGDTQYF
TRBJ2-7 | TRBV5-1 | - | - | 14 | TGCGCCAGCAGCAGGGACTTTTCTCCGGTGGAGCAGTACTTC | CASSRDFSPVEQYF
TRBJ2-5 | TRBV9 | - | TRBD2 | 16 | TGTGCCAGCAGCGTAGCGGGGGGACCCGCACAAGAGACCCAGTACTTC | CASSVAGGPAQETQYF
TRBJ1-3 | TRBV6-1 | - | - | 14 | TGTGCCAGCGCCTTCAGGTTAGATGGAAACACCATATATTTT | CASAFRLDGNTIYF
TRBJ2-7 | TRBV6-6 | - | TRBD1 | 16 | TGTGCCAGCAGTTACGGGGGGACAGGAGGGTCCTACGAGCAGTACTTC | CASSYGGTGGSYEQYF
TRBJ1-2 | TRBV5-5 | - | TRBD1 | 13 | TGTGCCAGCAGCGTGACAGGGGAGGATGGCTACACCTTC | CASSVTGEDGYTF
TRBJ2-1 | TRBV4-1 | - | TRBD2 | 16 | TGCGCCAGCAGCCACACGCCGGGACTAGTTAACAATGAGCAGTTCTTC | CASSHTPGLVNNEQFF
TRBJ1-1 | TRBV19 | - | TRBD1 | 15 | TGTGCCAGTAGTACTAGACAGGGGTTGGACACTGAAGCTTTCTTT | CASSTRQGLDTEAFF
TRBJ2-2 | TRBV5-1 | - | TRBD1 | 16 | TGCGCCAGCAGCTTTATGACAGGGGGCACCACCGGGGAGCTGTTTTTT | CASSFMTGGTTGELFF
TRBJ2-7 | TRBV7-2 | - | - | 15 | TGTGCCAGCAGTATCCCCCTAGGGCAGCACGGGGAGCAGTACTTC | CASSIPLGQHGEQYF
TRBJ2-3 | TRBV5-1 | - | - | 15 | TGCGCCAGCAGCGTGACTAGGGTGCTCACAGATACGCAGTATTTT | CASSVTRVLTDTQYF
TRBJ2-1 | TRBV29-1 | - | TRBD1 | 14 | TGCAGCGTACTAGGCGGGACAGGGTCTAATGAGCAGTTCTTC | CSVLGGTGSNEQFF
TRBJ2-2 | TRBV27 | - | TRBD2 | 19 | TGTGCCAGCAGTTTTCGCCGCACTAGCGGGAGGGCAGTTGCCGGGGAGCTGTTTTTT | CASSFRRTSGRAVAGELFF
TRBJ2-7 | TRBV28 | - | TRBD2 | 13 | TGTGCCAGCAGACTCGGGGGGGGCTACGAGCAGTACTTC | CASRLGGGYEQYF
TRBJ2-2 | TRBV28 | - | - | 16 | TGTGCCAGCAGACAAGGGGTCCTTCTATTTTCCGGGGAGCTGTTTTTT | CASRQGVLLFSGELFF
TRBJ2-7 | TRBV5-1 | once | TRBD2 | 16 | TGCGCCAGCACTTCGGAGGGACTAGCGGGAGGAAACGAGCAGTACTTC | CASTSEGLAGGNEQYF
TRBJ2-7 | TRBV7-8 | - | TRBD1 | 14 | TGTGCCAGCAGCCAAAGACAGGGCTCCTACGAGCAGTACTTC | CASSQRQGSYEQYF
TRBJ2-7 | TRBV18 | - | - | 15 | TGTGCCAGCTCACCCCCCGTTGGTCCCATCGGCGAGCAGTACTTC | CASSPPVGPIGEQYF
TRBJ2-7 | TRBV28 | - | TRBD1 | 14 | TGTGCCAGCAGTAGGACAGGGTTTACTGCCGAGCAGTACTTC | CASSRTGFTAEQYF
TRBJ2-7 | TRBV6-1 | - | TRBD1 | 14 | TGTGCCAGCAGGCCAGGGGGCGGCCCCTACGAGCAGTACTTC | CASRPGGGPYEQYF